What follows describes a single T cell receptor (beta chain). Clinical history as reported by participants underpinned cohort assignment. This specimen belongs to a study of blood T cell repertoires in COVID-19. Study summary: The United States, Italy and Spain supplied acute and convalescent COVID-19 samples.

The assay was immunoSEQ multiplex PCR, and TCRdb's table has in-frame clones only and misses some. The sample carries approximately 220,000 clones, roughly 80% recorded once. The CDR3 contains 16 residues. V gave up 6 bases and J gave up 4 bases; unmatched junction bases: 8. Germline CDR1 is SNHLY and CDR2 is FYNNEI. The rearrangement uses TRBV2 and TRBJ1-5, with 11 bases matching TRBD1. The sample comprised PBMCs or T cells enriched from blood (not recorded which). The sequence came from a woman aged 40 to 50 with acute COVID-19. The CDR3: CASRVGDRGENQPQHF. The CDR3 DNA follows: TGTGCCAGCAGGGTAGGGGACAGGGGGGAAAATCAGCCCCAGCATTTT.